A single sample is the source of the 15 T cell receptor beta chains below, sequenced in a study of identical twins. One entry per CDR3 protein, called by TCRdb with MiXCR from the 5' RACE reads. This sample has over 600,000 distinct CDR3 sequences; about 20% occur once, and the top ten carry 4% to 4.5%. The same specimen was also included in a second study, on T cells expressing NK-cell markers.

The sample was PBMCs. Receptor source: a woman under 30 in good health.

J is TRBJ1-6 and V is TRBV20-1, with no clear D. Trimming took off 3 bases at V and 7 bases at J, with 13 bases between the two ends. From germline, CDR1 is DFQATT and CDR2 SNEGSKA (reference sequence). The CDR3 runs 14 residues. The CDR3 sequence: CSASAADGNSPLHF. The CDR3, as DNA: TGCAGTGCTAGCGCCGCGGACGGGAATTCACCCCTCCACTTT.

This clonotype occurred many times. CDR3: CSVDISHEQYF. DNA for the CDR3: TGCAGCGTTGACATCAGTCACGAGCAGTACTTC. The rearrangement links TRBV29-1 to TRBJ2-7; no clear D gene. Germline CDR1 and CDR2: SQVTM and ANQGSEA. V gave up 3 bases and J gave up 5 bases, with 8 bases separating them. The CDR3 consists of 11 residues.

The V call is TRBV5-1, the J call TRBJ2-5; D tentatively fits TRBD1 or TRBD2 (5 bases each). The germline CDR1 and CDR2 sequences are SGHRS and YFSETQ. This CDR3 has 16 amino acids. V was shortened by 3 bases and J by 5 bases, with 20 bases between the two germline ends. CDR3 sequence (DNA): TGCGCCAGCAGCTCGGGCACAGCAGGGCGAGGGGAGACCCAGTACTTC. This codes for CASSSGTAGRGETQYF. The complete variable domain, with remaining parts taken from reference TRBV5-1 and TRBJ2-5, reads KAGVTQTPRYLIKTRGQQVTLSCSPISGHRSVSWYQQTPGQGLQFLFEYFSETQRNKGNFPGRFSGRQFSNSRSEMNVSTLELGDSALYLCASSSGTAGRGETQYFGPGTRLLVL.

This clonotype showed up just a few times. DNA of the CDR3: TGCGCCAGCGGCCCCCAGGGGGCGAGTTCCTACAATGAGCAGTTCTTC. This gives the protein CASGPQGASSYNEQFF. The J gene is TRBJ2-1, the V gene TRBV5-1; 8 positions agree with TRBD1. The J segment lost 1 base and the V segment lost 7 bases, leaving 10 bases of the junction unmatched. CDR1 is SGHRS, CDR2 YFSETQ, per germline. This CDR3 region has 16 residues.

This clonotype appeared a few times. This chain links TRBV20-1 with TRBJ2-5; TRBD2 might be the D (6 bases). V lost 3 bases and J 2 bases, leaving 10 bases between the germline ends. Germline loops: CDR1 DFQATT, CDR2 SNEGSKA (reference sequence). The CDR3 covers 13 residues. CDR3 nucleotide sequence: TGCAGTGCTAGGCGCCTAGCGCAAGAGACCCAGTACTTC. Its protein is CSARRLAQETQYF.

V usage is TRBV10-3 and J usage is TRBJ2-1; TRBD2 aligns across 9 bases. Unmatched junction bases numbered 10, after V lost 6 bases and J lost 10 bases. The length of the CDR3 is 14 residues. Germline V CDR1 and CDR2: ENHRY, SYGVKD. The CDR3 nucleotides read TGTGCCATCAGCGGCCTAGCGGGGCTGGACGAGCAGTTCTTC. Its translation: CAISGLAGLDEQFF.

Only a few counts were recorded for this clonotype. CDR3 coding DNA: TGCAGCGTTGGGGTTCGCGTCCAAGAGACCCAGTACTTC. This sequence encodes CSVGVRVQETQYF. V and J are TRBV29-1 and TRBJ2-5; no definite D call. The V end was cut by 4 bases, the J end by 1 base, with 10 bases between. The CDR3 consists of 13 residues. Per the germline V gene, CDR1 is SQVTM and CDR2 is ANQGSEA.

V and J are TRBV5-6 and TRBJ2-1; TRBD1 matches at 10 bases. V lost 4 bases and J lost 7; bases outside the gene matches: 8. Looked up from germline, CDR1 is SGHDT and CDR2 is YYEEEE. There are 15 residues in the CDR3. This CDR3 reads CASSGSGTGVNEQFF. CDR3 sequence (DNA): TGTGCCAGCAGCGGGTCCGGGACAGGGGTGAATGAGCAGTTCTTC.

The rearrangement joins TRBV5-6 to TRBJ2-5; no clear D. CDR1 and CDR2 (germline): SGHDT, YYEEEE. V was cut by 5 bases and J by 5 bases, with 13 bases left in between. The CDR3 has 13 residues. The CDR3 region is CASSPRPDETQYF. CDR3 in DNA: TGTGCCAGCAGTCCCCGACCCGATGAGACCCAGTACTTC.

This chain links TRBV20-1 with TRBJ2-1, with 11 positions matching TRBD2. The ends lost 6 bases at V and 11 bases at J; junction bases unmatched: 12. Looked up from germline, CDR1 is DFQATT and CDR2 is SNEGSKA (reference sequence). The CDR3 loop spans 14 amino acids. This CDR3 is CSAIRGLAGGQQFF. CDR3 nucleotide sequence: TGCAGTGCCATCAGGGGGCTAGCGGGAGGACAGCAGTTCTTC.

The sample holds a few counts of this clonotype. The J gene is TRBJ2-1, the V gene TRBV18, with 7 bases matching TRBD2. V was pared by 1 base and J by 1 base, with 10 bases of the junction left unmatched. The CDR3 extends over 18 amino acids. In germline, CDR1 is KGHSH, CDR2 LQKENI. The CDR3 protein is CASSPRGRGRESYNEQFF. In DNA form, the CDR3 reads TGTGCCAGCTCACCACGCGGTCGAGGGAGGGAGTCCTACAATGAGCAGTTCTTC.

This CDR3 reads CASGGANTEAFF. The CDR3 DNA reads as TGCGCCAGCGGGGGTGCGAACACTGAAGCTTTCTTT. This sequence joins TRBV5-1 and TRBJ1-1; weak D call: TRBD1 (5 bases). The CDR3 loop spans 12 amino acids. CDR1 and CDR2 from the germline V gene are SGHRS and YFSETQ. Trimming cost V 7 bases and J 1 base, with 8 bases left between them.

This clonotype came up a few times. The chain joins TRBV7-9 to TRBJ2-7; D not certain. The CDR3 is 12 residues long. Germline lookup yields CDR1 SEHNR and CDR2 FQNEAQ (reference sequence). Trimming removed 4 bases at V and 2 bases at J, with 6 bases between. CDR3 in DNA: TGTGCCAGCAGCTCGACCCCCTACGAGCAGTACTTC. Its protein is CASSSTPYEQYF. The entire variable domain, with the rest obtained from reference TRBV7-9 and TRBJ2-7, is as follows: DTGVSQNPRHKITKRGQNVTFRCDPISEHNRLYWYRQTLGQGPEFLTYFQNEAQLEKSRLLSDRFSAERPKGSFSTLEIQRTEQGDSAMYLCASSSTPYEQYFGPGTRLTVT.

This clonotype was counted a few times. The chain uses TRBV29-1 and TRBJ2-3, with 9 bases lining up with TRBD1. V gave up 7 bases and J gave up 3 bases; unmatched junction bases: 5. Germline V gives CDR1 SQVTM, CDR2 ANQGSEA. The CDR3 length is 13 residues. CDR3 DNA sequence: TGCAGCGGGACGACAGGGGGGACAGATACGCAGTATTTT. Its protein is CSGTTGGTDTQYF.

Only a few counts were recorded for this clonotype. The chain links TRBV20-1 to TRBJ2-3; 12 positions agree with TRBD2. This CDR3 has 14 residues. Trimming at V came to 4 bases and at J to 4 bases, leaving 3 bases not matched to a gene. The V gene's germline CDR1 is DFQATT and CDR2 SNEGSKA (reference sequence). This CDR3 reads CSANGLAGSDTQYF. In nucleotides, the CDR3 is TGCAGTGCTAACGGACTAGCGGGGTCAGATACGCAGTATTTT.